The clone carrying this T cell receptor beta chain was found many times. This CDR3 contains 14 residues. Per the germline V gene, CDR1 is MDHEN and CDR2 is SYDVKM. The germline V and J ends were trimmed by 6 bases and 4 bases, with 14 bases remaining between them. These data belong to a study of T-cell reconstitution after alpha-beta-depleted transplantation in children. Preparing the TCRbeta library involved the use of unique molecular identifiers. TCRdb independently ran MiXCR on the PCR reads; one entry per CDR3 protein. The sample shows about 440,000 distinct CDR3 sequences, over 40% of them seen only once.

The sequence derives from a girl under 10 years old with aplastic anemia, due to receive a stem cell transplant. This specimen consisted of PBMCs, obtained before TCRalphabeta/CD19-depleted stem cell transplant. The chain joins TRBV28 to TRBJ2-3; D perhaps matches TRBD1 (6 bases). The DNA for the CDR3 is TGTGCCAGCAGAGAACAGGGATCGCCAGATACGCAGTATTTT. Protein: CASREQGSPDTQYF. The variable domain in full, completed from reference TRBV28 and TRBJ2-3, reads DVKVTQSSRYLVKRTGEKVFLECVQDMDHENMFWYRQDPGLGLRLIYFSYDVKMKEKGDIPEGYSVSREKKERFSLILESASTNQTSMYLCASREQGSPDTQYFGPGTRLTVL.